The 3 T cell receptor beta chains below all came from one sample that was sequenced in a study of regulatory T cells in long-lasting Graves disease. TCR beta libraries were built with iRepertoire HTBI primers and Arm-PCR of CDR3 regions. MiXCR was run by TCRdb on the multiplex PCR reads, yielding one entry per CDR3 protein. Here the sample spans roughly 250,000 distinct CDR3 sequences, around a sixth being singletons. Time point: newly diagnosed GD, antithyroid drugs for less than 3 months. Isolated PBMC RNA provided the starting material for the TCR library. The same specimen was also included in a second study, on T cells in Graves' hyperthyroidism and ophthalmopathy.

The material was peripheral blood mononuclear cells (PBMCs), obtained at new diagnosis, from a patient treated with antithyroid drugs. The receptor source for this set is a woman under 40 with Graves disease.

Here the CDR3 DNA reads TGTGCCAGCAGCTCTAGCGGGGGGCATGAGCAGTTCTTC. Its protein is CASSSSGGHEQFF. The chain carries TRBV7-2 and TRBJ2-1; TRBD2 aligns across 11 bases. V lost 4 bases and J lost 8; bases outside the gene matches: 1. Germline-derived CDR1 and CDR2 are SGHTA and FQGNSA. This CDR3 region has 13 residues.

This clonotype appeared many times. The chain carries TRBV6-5 and TRBJ1-4, with D unclear. Deletions cut 0 bases from V and 12 bases from J, with 11 bases between. CDR3 size: 13 residues. Germline CDR1 and CDR2: MNHEY and SVGAGI. The CDR3 region has the DNA TGTGCCAGCAGTTACTCAAGTCGGCCCGAACTGTTTTTT. It encodes CASSYSSRPELFF.

Only a few counts were recorded for this clonotype. The V gene is TRBV24-1, the J gene TRBJ2-2; TRBD1 agrees at 8 bases. Germline CDR1 is KGHDR and CDR2 is SFDVKD. The CDR3 sequence is 13 residues long. The J segment lost 6 bases and the V segment lost 10 bases, leaving 6 bases of the junction unmatched. The CDR3 sequence is CATADRASGELFF. The CDR3 DNA follows: TGTGCCACGGCGGACAGGGCTTCCGGGGAGCTGTTTTTT.